What follows are 15 T cell receptor beta chains derived from one specimen sequenced in a study of CD8 T cells in ankylosing spondylitis. Each CDR3 protein is one row after TCRdb ran MiXCR on the 5' RACE reads. The repertoire has some 300,000 distinct CDR3 sequences, less than 25% of them found once; the top ten carry about 3.5%. The specimen was blood, either unsorted or a sorted T cell fraction (not recorded which). These receptor sequences come from a female donor with ankylosing spondylitis or in good health (not recorded which).

This clonotype showed up just a few times. The V gene is TRBV4-3, the J gene TRBJ2-3; possible D gene TRBD2, 5 bases. V lost 0 bases to trimming and J lost 5 bases, with 24 bases between them. CDR3 length equals 19 residues. Looked up from germline, CDR1 is LGHNA and CDR2 is YSLEER. DNA for the CDR3: TGCGCCAGCAGCCAAGATGTCGTGGACCTAGGAAGGGCGGGAGATACGCAGTATTTT. Amino acid sequence: CASSQDVVDLGRAGDTQYF.

The V gene is TRBV7-2, the J gene TRBJ2-1; maybe TRBD2 (6 bases). Trimming removed 0 bases from V and 3 bases from J, with 9 bases in between. Germline V CDR1 and CDR2: SGHTA, FQGNSA. The CDR3 runs 15 residues. The chain's CDR3 is CASSLATRIYNEQFF. CDR3 nucleotides: TGTGCCAGCAGCTTAGCGACTAGGATCTACAATGAGCAGTTCTTC.

There are a few counts of this clonotype. The junction does not match germline at one end; this may be a read error. The rearrangement joins TRBV7-2 to TRBJ2-3; D remains ambiguous. The CDR3 runs 12 residues. The germline V gene has CDR1 SGHTA and CDR2 FQGNSA. CDR3: CASSLLTDAQYF. The CDR3 nucleotides read TGTGCCAGCTCACTACTCACAGATGCGCAGTATTTT.

The chain has TRBV24-1 and TRBJ2-1, with 9 bases aligning to TRBD2. There are 16 residues in the CDR3. Germline V lookup: CDR1 KGHDR, CDR2 SFDVKD. V shed 0 bases, J shed 6 bases, and the junction held 5 bases outside the gene matches. The CDR3 spells CATSDLRAGGVNEQFF. The CDR3 bases are TGTGCCACCAGTGATTTGAGGGCGGGAGGGGTCAATGAGCAGTTCTTC.

A few counts support this clonotype. The V and J genes are TRBV4-2 and TRBJ2-3, with TRBD2 identical over 13 bases. V lost 5 bases, J lost 3 bases, and 8 bases stayed unmatched. Looked up from germline, CDR1 is LGHNA and CDR2 is YNFKEQ. The CDR3 runs to 17 residues. DNA for the CDR3: TGTGCCAGCAGCATCCGACTAGCGGGAGGCTCTACAGATACGCAGTATTTT. This encodes CASSIRLAGGSTDTQYF.

This clonotype was picked up one time. The chain combines TRBV6-1 with TRBJ2-2, with D unclear. This CDR3 has 12 residues. Trimming stripped 3 bases from V and 5 bases from J, with 4 bases between. CDR1 is MNHNS, CDR2 SASEGT, per germline. DNA for the CDR3: TGTGCCAGCAGTGAGTCGACCGGGGAGCTGTTTTTT. Translated: CASSESTGELFF.

This clonotype was seen many times. The CDR3 loop reads CAINPGQGSTQYF. As DNA, the CDR3 is TGTGCCATCAATCCGGGACAGGGGAGTACGCAGTATTTT. The chain couples TRBV10-3 to TRBJ2-3, with 10 bases lining up with TRBD1. This CDR3 contains 13 residues. From germline, CDR1 is ENHRY and CDR2 SYGVKD. V was clipped by 7 bases and J by 8 bases; unmatched bases: 6.

The V call is TRBV2, the J call TRBJ2-3; D call uncertain. Trimming cost V 6 bases and J 4 bases, with 8 bases left between them. This CDR3 spans 12 amino acids. Per germline, CDR1 SNHLY and CDR2 FYNNEI. The CDR3 reads CASSQIADTQYF. The CDR3 DNA follows: TGTGCCAGCAGCCAAATCGCAGATACGCAGTATTTT.

The chain couples TRBV20-1 to TRBJ2-5; D perhaps matches TRBD2 (5 bases). Trimming stripped 0 bases from V and 5 bases from J, with 13 bases between. The germline V gene encodes CDR1 DFQATT and CDR2 SNEGSKA (reference sequence). The CDR3 consists of 14 residues. CDR3 sequence: CSARDRGVLETQYF. CDR3 sequence (DNA): TGCAGTGCTAGAGATCGGGGAGTTTTGGAGACCCAGTACTTC.

This clonotype was counted only a few times. This chain joins TRBV7-9 and TRBJ2-1; TRBD1 is a possible D gene (6 bases). Per the germline V gene, CDR1 is SEHNR and CDR2 is FQNEAQ (reference sequence). V was shortened by 1 base and J by 3 bases, with 7 bases between the two germline ends. CDR3 length equals 14 residues. The CDR3 region is CASSLEGDYNEQFF. Here the CDR3 DNA reads TGTGCCAGCAGCTTAGAGGGGGACTACAATGAGCAGTTCTTC.

The chain combines TRBV29-1 with TRBJ2-1; 10 bases map to TRBD2. CDR1 SQVTM and CDR2 ANQGSEA come from the germline V gene. The CDR3 is made up of 13 amino acids. The V and J ends lost 7 bases and 2 bases, in that order; junction bases with no gene match: 2. The DNA of the CDR3 is TGCAGCGGAAGCGGGAGGGCCTACAATGAGCAGTTCTTC. Protein sequence: CSGSGRAYNEQFF.

This clonotype was observed a handful of times. The chain recombines TRBV30 with TRBJ1-5; D is ambiguous. The germline gives CDR1 GTSNPN, CDR2 SVGIG (reference sequence). There are 13 residues in the CDR3. V was clipped by 0 bases and J by 7 bases, with 10 bases between them. The CDR3 DNA reads as TGTGCCTGGAGTGTACCACCTTGGCAGCCCCAGCATTTT. This gives the protein CAWSVPPWQPQHF.

Only a few counts were recorded for this clonotype. The J gene is TRBJ2-1, the V gene TRBV15; TRBD2 is a possible D gene (6 bases). Trimming took off 2 bases at V and 8 bases at J, with 19 bases between the two ends. The CDR3 has 16 amino acids. The germline V gene has CDR1 LNHNV and CDR2 YYDKDF (reference sequence). Written as DNA, the CDR3 is TGTGCCACCAGCAGATATAAGGGGACTTCGATGGATGAGCAGTTCTTC. Residues: CATSRYKGTSMDEQFF.

The V gene is TRBV11-3, the J gene TRBJ2-1; maybe TRBD1 (6 bases). V was cut by 2 bases and J by 9 bases, with 11 bases left in between. CDR3 length equals 13 residues. Germline-derived CDR1 and CDR2 are SGHNT and YENEEA. CDR3 loop: CASSLTQGSEQFF. The CDR3 DNA reads TGTGCCAGCAGCTTAACCCAGGGGAGTGAGCAGTTCTTC. The variable domain in full, completed from reference TRBV11-3 and TRBJ2-1, reads EAGVVQSPRYKIIEKKQPVAFWCNPISGHNTLYWYLQNLGQGPELLIRYENEEAVDDSQLPKDRFSAERLKGVDSTLKIQPAELGDSAVYLCASSLTQGSEQFFGPGTRLTVL.

This clonotype was detected a few times. This chain uses TRBV20-1 with TRBJ1-5; 7 nucleotides align to TRBD1. This CDR3 contains 14 residues. Germline V gene data show CDR1 as DFQATT and CDR2 as SNEGSKA (reference sequence). As DNA, the CDR3 is TGCAGCGTAGACAGGGTGGGTAGCAATCAGCCCCAGCATTTT. Protein: CSVDRVGSNQPQHF.